The clone carrying this T cell receptor (beta chain) was seen more than once but under ten times. Its matching antigen is unknown. The source of the sample is a study of cytomegalovirus exposure and HLA in healthy donors. Notes on the study in general: One variant, a missense change in DCLRE1C, was linked in a later analysis to TCR beta V- and J-gene trimming.

The PCR made use of 60 Vbeta and 13 Jbeta primers. The assay was immunoSEQ multiplex PCR, and TCRdb's table has in-frame clones only and misses some. This sample has approximately 100,000 clones, with 85% found just once. The source of this sequence is a young man in good health and CMV-seronegative. The specimen was PBMCs.

The CDR3: CASSLEQTSYEQYF. In DNA, the CDR3 is TGTGCCAGCAGTTTAGAGCAAACTTCCTACGAGCAGTACTTC. The chain combines TRBV28 with TRBJ2-7; D is unclear. Germline V gene data show CDR1 as MDHEN and CDR2 as SYDVKM. Trimming took 2 bases from V and 1 from J, leaving 9 bases between them. The CDR3 covers 14 residues.